This record covers a single TCR beta chain. It lacks a known antigen. No qualities accompany the bases; no much larger clone lies one base away. The sample comes from a study of shared clonotypes between healthy human individuals (TCRdb year 2020). Study-wide context: A couple of women and three men aged 18 to 49 years were included in the cohort. For each donor, three plates each were used for CD4 naive and CD4 memory, two plates were used for CD8 naive, and one plate was used for CD8 memory. The study deeply sequenced blood TCR repertoires of five healthy adults to estimate repertoire size and the extent of clonotype sharing between individuals. To increase sequencing depth and limit assay-specific biases, different laboratories used diverse techniques to prepare libraries and sequence TCR repertoires. Between about 0.8 and 8.9 billion PBMCs per donor were obtained by leukapheresis. Beyond this particular receptor, the publication reports: Naive subsets generally had larger estimated clonotype richness than memory subsets. Sharing across several donors was observed for approximately 5% of naive CD4, 3% to 3.5% of naive CD8, 2.3% of memory CD4, and around 0.4% of memory CD8 clonotypes. Because the study included only a small number of donors, the genetic and exposure-history diversity represented was limited. Incomplete sequencing was indicated by rarefaction of sorted-subset datasets, despite the large sequencing depth. Higher generation probabilities were observed for clonotypes shared by all four sorted-subset donors than for non-shared clonotypes. Pairwise subsampling led to the expectation that sequencing depth would affect the degree of clonotype sharing among donors. Sampling was restricted to blood, and TCR repertoires in tissues likely differ from the TCR repertoires found in blood.

Relative to germline, V is missing 5 bases and J is missing 4 bases, with 5 bases of the junction outside any gene match. The CDR3 sequence holds 15 residues, the cysteine and phenylalanine included. The DNA shown is the 45-base CDR3, in frame from base 1. Per the germline V gene, MNHEY is the CDR1 and SVGAGI is the CDR2. Using the deep immunoSEQ assay, multiplex PCR amplified TCR CDR3 regions from genomic DNA. Genomic DNA extracted from each cell subset was distributed evenly over all wells of several immunoSEQ 96-well plates, and each plate served as one replicate. For sorted subsets, roughly 200 ng of genomic DNA, equivalent to 25,000 to 30,000 T cell genomes, went into each replicate PCR. The purified libraries were quantified using a Qubit 3.0 fluorometer, sized with a Bioanalyzer 2100, and then quantified again using the KAPA Library Quantification kit. Each immunoSEQ 96-well plate was sequenced on its own single-read 150-cycle Illumina NextSeq 550 flow cell. As for how the authors treated the data: Because the immunoSEQ output held only junctional sequences and lacked quality scores, the filtering could not match the filtering applied to full-length reads. Sequences were annotated with PyIR, a Python wrapper for IgBLAST v1.9, using IMGT germline references to assign V/J genes and CDR3. Reads were filtered out if the reads had weak V/J assignments (E-value above 1e-6), no CDR3, stop codons, out-of-frame junctions, or ambiguous translated residues. V3J clonotypes were defined as sequences sharing an identical inferred V gene, J gene, and CDR3 amino acid sequence. The percentage overlap between two repertoires was calculated by dividing the number of shared unique clonotypes by the size of the smaller repertoire. Three approaches were used to assess repertoire richness: RTK rarefaction, the Chao1 estimator, and Recon v2.1 estimates of unobserved clonotypes. For all TCRbeta clonotypes obtained by the gDNA method from four donors, generation probabilities were computed with OLGA. TCRdb took this table from immuneACCESS and kept in-frame rearrangements with V and J called. Such tables lack part of the clones; where checked against another copy, unresolved V genes explain under half of the gap, and the rest is unexplained. V and J calls and clone size are copied from that table; D and trimming were computed from the DNA. The sample contains nearly 750,000 clones, 72% of them found a single time. More than 1.5% of the sample belongs to the ten largest clones.

The donors were healthy, HIV-negative adults who had no recently reported acute infections or vaccinations. Every donor was a Caucasian adult living in Nashville, Tennessee, USA. CD4+ T cells were enriched by magnetic negative selection, after which naive cells were positively selected on CD45RA and the negative fraction was taken as the memory subset. After blood collection by leukapheresis, PBMCs were isolated using Ficoll-Histopaque density gradient centrifugation and then cryopreserved in the vapor phase of liquid nitrogen. Analytical flow cytometry was used to check the purity and quantity of every magnetically sorted T cell population. Each sorted fraction had its genomic DNA isolated and then quantified by UV absorbance on a Nanodrop 2000c.

This sequence originates from a young woman in good health. Sample: memory CD4+ T cells sorted from blood. Explained via the paper, the cell subset or site label denotes: CD45RA-negative fraction. Recombination linked TRBV6-5 to TRBJ2-1; 10 bases in the junction line up with TRBD2. The nucleotides are TGTGCCAGCAGTGGGACACTAGCGGGATACAATGAGCAGTTCTTC. The resulting protein is CASSGTLAGYNEQFF.